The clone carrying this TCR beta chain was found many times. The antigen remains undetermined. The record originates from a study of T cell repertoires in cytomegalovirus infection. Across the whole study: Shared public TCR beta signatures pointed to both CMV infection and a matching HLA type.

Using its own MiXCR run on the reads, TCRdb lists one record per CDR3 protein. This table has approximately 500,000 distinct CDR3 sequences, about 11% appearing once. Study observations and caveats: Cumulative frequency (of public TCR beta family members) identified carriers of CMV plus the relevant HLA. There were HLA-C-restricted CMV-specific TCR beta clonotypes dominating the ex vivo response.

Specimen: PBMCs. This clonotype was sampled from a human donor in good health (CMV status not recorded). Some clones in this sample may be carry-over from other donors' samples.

DNA for the CDR3: TGTGCCAGTAGATGGGGCGCGGGGAGCAATCAGCCCCAGCATTTT. Its protein product is CASRWGAGSNQPQHF. The J gene is TRBJ1-5, the V gene TRBV19; D may be TRBD1 (5 bases). The V gene lost 6 bases and the J gene lost 1 base, with 13 bases spanning the gap. Germline lookup yields CDR1 LNHDA and CDR2 SQIVND (reference sequence). The CDR3 consists of 15 residues.